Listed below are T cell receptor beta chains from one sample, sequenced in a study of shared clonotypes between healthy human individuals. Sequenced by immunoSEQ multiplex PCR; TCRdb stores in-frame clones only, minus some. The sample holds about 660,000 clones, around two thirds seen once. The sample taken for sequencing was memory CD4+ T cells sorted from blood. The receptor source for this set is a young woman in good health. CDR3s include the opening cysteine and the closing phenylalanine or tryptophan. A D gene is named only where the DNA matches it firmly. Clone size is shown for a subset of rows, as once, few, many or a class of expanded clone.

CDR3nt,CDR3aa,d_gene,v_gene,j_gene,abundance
TGTGCCAGCAGCCCTGACGTCCTCAGTGGAAACACCATATATTTT,CASSPDVLSGNTIYF,-,TRBV7-2,TRBJ1-3,-
TGCGTTAGCAGTCCAGTTTCGGGCGGGCTACCCCCGCTGAGCTCCTACAATGAGCAGTTCTTC,CVSSPVSGGLPPLSSYNEQFF,-,TRBV5-1,TRBJ2-1,-
TGCGCCAGCAGCCCCCGAACCGAGATAAACACTGAAGCTTTCTTT,CASSPRTEINTEAFF,-,TRBV5-1,TRBJ1-1,-
TGTGCCAGCAGCGCGGCTCTAGCGGGCACAGATACGCAGTATTTT,CASSAALAGTDTQYF,TRBD2,TRBV7-3,TRBJ2-3,once
TGTGCCAGCAGTTATGGACAAACAAACACTGAAGCTTTCTTT,CASSYGQTNTEAFF,-,TRBV6-5,TRBJ1-1,-
TGTGCCAGCATAGGACTAGCGGGAGGAAATGAGCAGTTCTTC,CASIGLAGGNEQFF,TRBD2,TRBV19,TRBJ2-1,-
TGCGCCAGCAGCTTGTTGGGACCCGGAAACACCATATATTTT,CASSLLGPGNTIYF,-,TRBV5-1,TRBJ1-3,-
TGTGCCAGCAGTGCGGCGGGGAACTATGGCTACACCTTC,CASSAAGNYGYTF,-,TRBV6-1,TRBJ1-2,-
TGTGCCACCAGCAGAGGGATTTCCGGGGGAGCGAACACTGAAGCTTTCTTT,CATSRGISGGANTEAFF,-,TRBV15,TRBJ1-1,once
TGTGCCAGCAGCCGCCAGGGGAGCTCCTACGAGCAGTACTTC,CASSRQGSSYEQYF,-,TRBV27,TRBJ2-7,many
TGTGCCAGTAGTACTGGACTAGGTTTCAATGAGCAGTTCTTC,CASSTGLGFNEQFF,TRBD2,TRBV19,TRBJ2-1,-
TGTGCCAGCAGCCAAGACAATCCGTCGAGCGGCACCTACGAGCAGTACTTC,CASSQDNPSSGTYEQYF,-,TRBV4-2,TRBJ2-7,-
TGTGCCAGCAGCTCCAGAGCAGATACGCAGTATTTT,CASSSRADTQYF,-,TRBV11-3,TRBJ2-3,few
TGTGCCAGCAGCCGAGGTGGCCGATATGGCTACACCTTC,CASSRGGRYGYTF,-,TRBV28,TRBJ1-2,-
TGTGCCAGCAGTGGAGGAGCGGGAGGGGGTAATGAGCAGTTCTTC,CASSGGAGGGNEQFF,TRBD2,TRBV2,TRBJ2-1,-
TGTGCCAGCAGCTTAGCGGGACAGGCCTATGGCTACACCTTC,CASSLAGQAYGYTF,TRBD1,TRBV7-8,TRBJ1-2,-
TGCGCCAGCAGCTTTCAGGGAAGGATGCAAGAGACCCAGTACTTC,CASSFQGRMQETQYF,-,TRBV5-1,TRBJ2-5,-
TGTGCCAGCAGTATCGGGGGCTTTGGAAACACCATATATTTT,CASSIGGFGNTIYF,-,TRBV27,TRBJ1-3,-
TGCGGCAGCAGCCAGTCAGGGGGCTATGAGCAGTTCTTC,CGSSQSGGYEQFF,TRBD1,TRBV4-1,TRBJ2-1,-
TGCGCCAGCAGCTGGGACGGGAATCAGCCCCAGCATTTT,CASSWDGNQPQHF,-,TRBV5-1,TRBJ1-5,few
TGCGCCAGCAGCACCGGGACAGGGAATTCCTACGAGCAGTACTTC,CASSTGTGNSYEQYF,TRBD1,TRBV5-1,TRBJ2-7,-
TGTGCCAGCAGCTTAGATCGAAACCTGCGGGAGCAGTTCTTC,CASSLDRNLREQFF,-,TRBV11-3,TRBJ2-1,many
TGTGCCAGCTCACAACAGAGGAATCAGCCCCAGCATTTT,CASSQQRNQPQHF,-,TRBV18,TRBJ1-5,-
TGCGCCAGCAGCCAAGAAGGACACCCTAATGAAAAACTGTTTTTT,CASSQEGHPNEKLFF,-,TRBV4-1,TRBJ1-4,-
TGTGCCAGCAGCCAAGACATGGTGATTAACTATGGCTACACCTTC,CASSQDMVINYGYTF,-,TRBV16,TRBJ1-2,many
TGCAGCGTTTGGAGGTCCTCCACAGATACGCAGTATTTT,CSVWRSSTDTQYF,-,TRBV29-1,TRBJ2-3,once
TGTGCCAGCAGCTCTGGACAGGGCGACAATCAGCCCCAGCATTTT,CASSSGQGDNQPQHF,TRBD1,TRBV7-2,TRBJ1-5,many
TGTGCCAGCTCACCAACCGCGGACAGCGGCTACACCTTC,CASSPTADSGYTF,-,TRBV18,TRBJ1-2,-
TGCGCCAGCAGCCCCGGGACTAGCGGGAACTTGGAGTACTTC,CASSPGTSGNLEYF,TRBD2,TRBV5-1,TRBJ2-7,-
TGTGCCAGCAAACAGGGGGAAGCCTACGAGCAGTACTTC,CASKQGEAYEQYF,TRBD1,TRBV2,TRBJ2-7,-
TGTGCCAGCAGCTTGGGAGAAAACACTGAAGCTTTCTTT,CASSLGENTEAFF,-,TRBV5-6,TRBJ1-1,-
TGTGCCAGCAGCAAAGATGGGTACCAAGAGACCCAGTACTTC,CASSKDGYQETQYF,-,TRBV21-1,TRBJ2-5,-
TGTGCCAGCAGCCCTTCGTCACGTGAAGCTTTCTTT,CASSPSSREAFF,-,TRBV7-8,TRBJ1-1,-
TGTGCCAGCACCCAAGTAGGGTCAGCTAACTATGGCTACACCTTC,CASTQVGSANYGYTF,-,TRBV28,TRBJ1-2,-
TGTGCCAGCAGCAAAGGACTAGCGGGGGACAATGAGCAGTTCTTC,CASSKGLAGDNEQFF,TRBD2,TRBV7-3,TRBJ2-1,many
TGTGCCAGCCTACAGAAGGACGAGCAGTACTTC,CASLQKDEQYF,-,TRBV21-1,TRBJ2-7,-
TGTGCCAGCAGCAGACCCGACAGGGCTGGCACAGATACGCAGTATTTT,CASSRPDRAGTDTQYF,TRBD1,TRBV5-5,TRBJ2-3,-